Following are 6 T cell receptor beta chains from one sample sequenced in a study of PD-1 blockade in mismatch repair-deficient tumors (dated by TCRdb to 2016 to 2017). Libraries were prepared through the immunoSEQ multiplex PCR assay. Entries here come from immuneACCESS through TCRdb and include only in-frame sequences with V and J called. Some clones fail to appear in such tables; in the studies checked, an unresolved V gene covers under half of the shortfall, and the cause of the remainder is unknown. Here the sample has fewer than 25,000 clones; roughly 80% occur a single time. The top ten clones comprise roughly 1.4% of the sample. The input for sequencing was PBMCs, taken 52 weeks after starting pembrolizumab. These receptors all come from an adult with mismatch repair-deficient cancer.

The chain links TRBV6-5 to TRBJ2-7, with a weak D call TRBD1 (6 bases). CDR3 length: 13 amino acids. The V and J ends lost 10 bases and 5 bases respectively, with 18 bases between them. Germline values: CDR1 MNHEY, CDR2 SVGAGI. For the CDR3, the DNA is TGTGCCACCCGCAACAGGGTTTCCAACGAGCAGTACTTC. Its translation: CATRNRVSNEQYF.

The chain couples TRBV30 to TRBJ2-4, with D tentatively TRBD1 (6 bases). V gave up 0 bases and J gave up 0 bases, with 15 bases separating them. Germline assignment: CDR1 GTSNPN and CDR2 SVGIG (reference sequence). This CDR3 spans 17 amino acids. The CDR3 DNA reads TGTGCCTGGAGTGTATCCCGGACAGCCCTAGCCAAAAACATTCAGTACTTC. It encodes CAWSVSRTALAKNIQYF.

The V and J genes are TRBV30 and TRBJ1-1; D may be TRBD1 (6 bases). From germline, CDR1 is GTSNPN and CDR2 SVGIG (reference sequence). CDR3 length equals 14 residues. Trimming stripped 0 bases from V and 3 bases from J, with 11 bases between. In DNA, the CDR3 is TGTGCCTGGAGTGTACAGGGTAGGTACACTGAAGCTTTCTTT. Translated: CAWSVQGRYTEAFF.

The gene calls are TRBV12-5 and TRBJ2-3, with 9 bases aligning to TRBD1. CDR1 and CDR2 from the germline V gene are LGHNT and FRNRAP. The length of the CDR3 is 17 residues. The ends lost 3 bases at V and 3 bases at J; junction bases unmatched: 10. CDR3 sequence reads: CASGFQIEDRGTDTQYF. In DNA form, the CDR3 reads TGTGCTAGTGGTTTTCAGATAGAGGACAGGGGTACAGATACGCAGTATTTT.

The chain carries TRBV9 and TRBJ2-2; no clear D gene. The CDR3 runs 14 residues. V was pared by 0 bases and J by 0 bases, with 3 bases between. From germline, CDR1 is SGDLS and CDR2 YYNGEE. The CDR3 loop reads CASSVAANTGELFF. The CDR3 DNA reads TGTGCCAGCAGCGTAGCGGCGAACACCGGGGAGCTGTTTTTT.

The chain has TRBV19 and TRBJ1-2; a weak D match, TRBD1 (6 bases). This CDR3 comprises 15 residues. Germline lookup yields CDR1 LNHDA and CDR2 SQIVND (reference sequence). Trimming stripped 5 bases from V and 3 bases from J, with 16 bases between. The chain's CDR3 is CASSATGWLDYGYTF. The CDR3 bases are TGTGCCAGTAGTGCTACAGGGTGGTTGGACTATGGCTACACCTTC.